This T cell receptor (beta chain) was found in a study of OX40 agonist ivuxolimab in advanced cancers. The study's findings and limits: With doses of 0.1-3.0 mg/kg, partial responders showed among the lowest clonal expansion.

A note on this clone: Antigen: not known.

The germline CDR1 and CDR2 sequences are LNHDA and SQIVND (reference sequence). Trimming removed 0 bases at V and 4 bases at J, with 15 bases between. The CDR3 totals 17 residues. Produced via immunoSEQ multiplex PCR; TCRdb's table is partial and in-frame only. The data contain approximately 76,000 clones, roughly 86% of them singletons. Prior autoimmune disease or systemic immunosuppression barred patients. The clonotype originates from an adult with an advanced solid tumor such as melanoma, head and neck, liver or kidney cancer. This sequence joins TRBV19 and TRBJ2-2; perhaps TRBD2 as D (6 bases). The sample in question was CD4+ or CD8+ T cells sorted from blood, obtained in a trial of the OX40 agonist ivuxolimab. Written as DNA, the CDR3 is TGTGCCAGTAGTATAGAGCGGGGTAAGGCGGGCACCGGGGAGCTGTTTTTT. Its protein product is CASSIERGKAGTGELFF.